Listed below are T cell receptor beta chains from one sample, sequenced in a study of blood T cell repertoires in COVID-19. TCRdb's copy holds only in-frame clones and misses some; the assay was immunoSEQ multiplex PCR. The table has some 220,000 clones, about nine tenths seen once. The sample comprised PBMCs or T cells enriched from blood (not recorded which). The receptors originated from a woman in her fifties or sixties in a cohort exposed to, infected with or recovered from COVID-19 (not recorded which). The CDR3 runs from the conserved cysteine through the conserved F or W. Fields, in order: D gene, V gene, clone size, J gene, CDR3 length, CDR3 DNA, CDR3 protein. A D gene is named only where the DNA matches it firmly. Clone size is given for some rows only: seen once, a few or many times, or a class if the clone is expanded.

TRBD2,TRBV5-1,.,TRBJ2-2,18,TGCGCCAGCAGCTTGTTACTAGCGGGGGCTCTCTGGTCCGGGGAGCTGTTTTTT,CASSLLLAGALWSGELFF
.,TRBV7-3,.,TRBJ2-7,15,TGTGCCAGCAGCTTAGGCCCTGTCCCCTCCTACGAGCAGTACTTC,CASSLGPVPSYEQYF
.,TRBV28,few,TRBJ1-4,16,TGTGCCAGCAGTAACCTGGCGGGGAATACTAATGAAAAACTGTTTTTT,CASSNLAGNTNEKLFF
.,TRBV19,.,TRBJ1-1,15,TGTGCCAGTAGTATAGAACAGGGACGATACACTGAAGCTTTCTTT,CASSIEQGRYTEAFF
TRBD1,TRBV30,.,TRBJ1-6,16,TGTGCCTGGAGTGACAGGACAGGAGGCTACAATTCACCCCTCCACTTT,CAWSDRTGGYNSPLHF
.,TRBV6-4,.,TRBJ1-2,15,TGTGCCAGCAGGTCGACTGACAGGCGGAACTATGGCTACACCTTC,CASRSTDRRNYGYTF
.,TRBV7-6,.,TRBJ1-1,14,TGTGCCAGCAGCTTAGATGGGCCCCTTAGTCATGCTTTCTTT,CASSLDGPLSHAFF
.,TRBV7-8,.,TRBJ1-1,11,TGTGCCAGCAGCCTACAGGGTTGGGCTTTCTTT,CASSLQGWAFF
.,TRBV11-2,.,TRBJ2-4,13,TGTGCCAGCAGCTTAGTGGCAAGCGTGCGGCAGTACTTC,CASSLVASVRQYF
.,TRBV12-3/TRBV12-4,.,TRBJ2-7,12,TGTGCCAGCAGTCCTACCTCCTACGAGCAGTACTTC,CASSPTSYEQYF
TRBD1,TRBV19,.,TRBJ1-2,13,TGTGCCAGTAGTAAAACAGGGGACTATGGCTACACCTTC,CASSKTGDYGYTF
.,TRBV10-1,once,TRBJ1-5,14,TGCGCCAGCAGTGATGGAGGGGCGAATCAGCCCCAGCATTTT,CASSDGGANQPQHF
.,TRBV7-9,once,TRBJ2-3,15,TGTGCCAGCAAAAAGGCGGGACTTAGCACAGATACGCAGTATTTT,CASKKAGLSTDTQYF
.,TRBV4-1,.,TRBJ2-7,14,TGCGCCAGCAGCCAGACGTGGACAGACTACGAGCAGTACTTC,CASSQTWTDYEQYF
.,TRBV4-3,.,TRBJ1-1,14,TGCGCCAGCAGCCAAGAGGCGGGAAGGACTGAAGCTTTCTTT,CASSQEAGRTEAFF
.,TRBV5-5,few,TRBJ1-5,13,TGTGCCAGCAAAAACGAAATAGATCAGCCCCAGCATTTT,CASKNEIDQPQHF
.,TRBV30,.,TRBJ1-1,15,TGTGCCTGGAGCGACTTCGGGTTCATGAACACTGAAGCTTTCTTT,CAWSDFGFMNTEAFF
.,TRBV7-2,.,TRBJ1-5,15,TGTGCCAGCAGCTTAGGCGGGGGGGCAGGTCAGCCCCAGCATTTT,CASSLGGGAGQPQHF
TRBD1,TRBV4-3,.,TRBJ2-1,16,TGCGCCAGCAGCCAGGCATATGGACAGGTGGTAAATGAGCAGTTCTTC,CASSQAYGQVVNEQFF
.,TRBV19,.,TRBJ2-3,17,TGTGCCAGTAGTACCCCTCGGGGGCTCGCGGGGGTGGATACGCAGTATTTT,CASSTPRGLAGVDTQYF
.,TRBV19,.,TRBJ2-1,12,TGTGCCACCTCACTAAGGGGGAATGAGCAGTTCTTC,CATSLRGNEQFF
TRBD2,TRBV7-8,.,TRBJ2-5,16,TGTGCCAGCAGCCGAGATTTAGCGGGGGGGCCGCAGACCCAGTACTTC,CASSRDLAGGPQTQYF
TRBD1,TRBV19,.,TRBJ1-5,14,TGTGCCTCCACGATCAGGGGGAAGGTTCAGCCCCAGCATTTT,CASTIRGKVQPQHF
.,TRBV5-1,.,TRBJ1-4,16,TGCGCCAGCAGCTTGGATAACAGGGTGGCTAATGAAAAACTGTTTTTT,CASSLDNRVANEKLFF
.,TRBV21-1,.,TRBJ2-7,13,TGTGCCAGCAGCTCCCGGGAGGACTACGAGCAGTACTTC,CASSSREDYEQYF
.,TRBV7-2,.,TRBJ2-7,17,TGTGCCAGCAGCTTAGCTTCGTCGGCGGGCGCCCCCTACGAGCAGTACTTC,CASSLASSAGAPYEQYF
.,TRBV4-1,.,TRBJ1-4,15,TGCGCCAGCAGCCAAGAGAAAGCACCTAATGAAAAACTGTTTTTT,CASSQEKAPNEKLFF
.,TRBV27,once,TRBJ1-5,14,TGTGCCAGCAGTTCGGTGACAGGTTTTCAGCCCCAGCATTTT,CASSSVTGFQPQHF
TRBD2,TRBV3-1/TRBV3-2,.,TRBJ2-3,16,TGTGCCAGCAGCCAGGGACTAGCGGGGTCCACAGATACGCAGTATTTT,CASSQGLAGSTDTQYF
.,TRBV4-2,.,TRBJ2-2,16,TGTGCCAGCAGCCAAGATACGGGTTCTTTGGCCGGGGAGCTGTTTTTT,CASSQDTGSLAGELFF
TRBD2,TRBV19,.,TRBJ2-5,13,TGTGCCAGTTTAGCGGGGTGGAGAGAGACCCAGTACTTC,CASLAGWRETQYF
.,TRBV27,.,TRBJ1-3,15,TGTGCCAGCAGTTTGCATTGGACAAGCGGAAACACCATATATTTT,CASSLHWTSGNTIYF
.,TRBV7-6,.,TRBJ2-1,16,TGTGCCAGCAGCCCCCTGCTAGGGAGCTCCTACAATGAGCAGTTCTTC,CASSPLLGSSYNEQFF
TRBD1,TRBV30,.,TRBJ1-2,13,TGTGCCTGGACCCGGGACAGGGGGCATGGCTACACCTTC,CAWTRDRGHGYTF
.,TRBV11-2,.,TRBJ1-4,16,TGTGCCAGCAGCTTCGGCTCGATGGGGCAGGTTGAAAAACTGTTTTTT,CASSFGSMGQVEKLFF
.,TRBV7-2,.,TRBJ1-1,15,TGTGCCAGCAGCTTAGTTACAGCCGGCAACACTGAAGCTTTCTTT,CASSLVTAGNTEAFF
.,TRBV9,.,TRBJ1-3,17,TGTGCCAGCAAAGAGGGGGACGGGCGATTCTCTGAAAACACCATATATTTT,CASKEGDGRFSENTIYF
TRBD1,TRBV5-6,.,TRBJ2-7,14,TGTGCCAGCAGCCCCCGGGACAGGGATTACGAGCAGTACTTC,CASSPRDRDYEQYF
TRBD1,TRBV14,.,TRBJ1-2,16,TGTGCCAGCAGCCAGGACAGGACAGGGATCAGCTATGGCTACACCTTC,CASSQDRTGISYGYTF
TRBD2,TRBV6-5,.,TRBJ2-3,14,TGTGCCAGCTCGAAAGCGGGGAGCACAGATACGCAGTATTTT,CASSKAGSTDTQYF
TRBD1,TRBV9,.,TRBJ2-4,16,TGTGCCAGCAGCACAACGGGACAGGGCGCCAAAAACATTCAGTACTTC,CASSTTGQGAKNIQYF
.,TRBV5-1,.,TRBJ1-1,13,TGCGCCAGCAGCATCTACTTGAACACTGAAGCTTTCTTT,CASSIYLNTEAFF
.,TRBV7-3,once,TRBJ2-1,15,TGTGCCAGCAGCTTATATGTAGGGGCCCACAATGAGCAGTTCTTC,CASSLYVGAHNEQFF
TRBD1,TRBV7-6,.,TRBJ2-2,16,TGTGCCAGCAGCCCCTGGGGGACAGGGATACCCGGGGAGCTGTTTTTT,CASSPWGTGIPGELFF
.,TRBV21-1,.,TRBJ1-2,14,TGTGCCAGCAGCAAAACCGTCCGAGGTGGGGGCTACACCTTC,CASSKTVRGGGYTF